Presented here are 20 T cell receptor beta chains from one specimen sequenced in a study of T cell responses to AZD1222 COVID-19 vaccine. TCRdb's copy holds only in-frame clones and misses some; the assay was immunoSEQ multiplex PCR. The data show more than 110,000 clones, 92% seen once. Specimen: peripheral blood, collected on day 0 of AZD1222 vaccination. The receptors come from an adult in good health.

The V and J genes are TRBV3-1 (or the pseudogene TRBV3-2) and TRBJ2-7, with TRBD2 matching 7 bases. The germline V gene encodes CDR1 LGHDT and CDR2 YNNKEL (reference sequence). The CDR3 consists of 15 residues. J was trimmed by 0 bases and V by 0 bases; bases with no gene match: 2. This chain's CDR3 is CASSQDTSDSYEQYF. CDR3 DNA: TGTGCCAGCAGCCAAGATACTAGCGACTCCTACGAGCAGTACTTC.

J is TRBJ2-7 and V is TRBV28, with TRBD1 matching over 8 bases. V dropped 6 bases and J dropped 3; count of bases not matched to a gene: 10. The germline V gene encodes CDR1 MDHEN and CDR2 SYDVKM. CDR3 length equals 15 residues. The CDR3 nucleotides are TGTGCCAGCAGCCTCCGTTTTGGACAGGGCTACGAGCAGTACTTC. It specifies CASSLRFGQGYEQYF.

The gene calls are TRBV19 and TRBJ1-5, with D perhaps TRBD1 (6 bases). The CDR3 spans 15 residues. V gave up 5 bases and J gave up 6 bases, with 17 bases separating them. CDR1 is LNHDA, CDR2 SQIVND, per germline (reference sequence). CDR3 loop: CASSPGGGLSQPQHF. As DNA, the CDR3 is TGTGCCAGTAGTCCGGGTGGGGGGCTAAGTCAGCCCCAGCATTTT.

This chain links TRBV7-2 with TRBJ1-2; D is unresolved. The CDR3 sequence is 14 residues long. Germline V gene data show CDR1 as SGHTA and CDR2 as FQGNSA. V was cut by 5 bases and J by 6 bases, with 16 bases left in between. This CDR3 is CASSRAEAINGYTF. In DNA form, the CDR3 reads TGTGCCAGCAGCCGCGCAGAGGCCATTAATGGCTACACCTTC.

The CDR3 spells CASSLELIPWASTDTQYF. CDR3 in DNA: TGTGCCAGCAGCTTGGAATTGATTCCCTGGGCAAGCACAGATACGCAGTATTTT. The J gene is TRBJ2-3, the V gene TRBV5-4; no clear D gene. This CDR3 spans 18 amino acids. Germline CDR1 is SGHNT and CDR2 is YYREEE (reference sequence). Trimming pared 0 bases from V and 0 bases from J, leaving 17 bases between.

This chain joins TRBV30 and TRBJ1-1; D possibly corresponds to TRBD1 (5 bases). In germline, CDR1 is GTSNPN, CDR2 SVGIG (reference sequence). The V gene lost 5 bases and the J gene lost 0 bases, with 10 bases spanning the gap. The CDR3 length is 13 residues. CDR3 protein: CAWAGLMNTEAFF. CDR3 DNA: TGTGCCTGGGCAGGGCTTATGAACACTGAAGCTTTCTTT.

CDR3 in DNA: TGTGCCAGACCCGCAGGGAGGTCCTACGAGCAGTACTTC. Its protein is CARPAGRSYEQYF. The chain carries TRBV7-9 and TRBJ2-7; TRBD2 is a possible D gene (6 bases). This CDR3 is 13 amino acids long. V dropped 9 bases and J dropped 1 base, with 13 bases sitting between them. Germline V gene lookup returns CDR1 SEHNR and CDR2 FQNEAQ (reference sequence).

The rearrangement joins TRBV3-1 (or the pseudogene TRBV3-2) to TRBJ2-1; TRBD1 agrees at 7 bases. The ends lost 8 bases at V and 0 bases at J; junction bases unmatched: 4. The CDR3 runs 14 residues. Germline V gene sequence: CDR1 LGHDT, CDR2 YNNKEL (reference sequence). The DNA for the CDR3 is TGTGCCAGCTCCTCAGGGGGCTCCTACAATGAGCAGTTCTTC. The encoded protein is CASSSGGSYNEQFF.

The V and J genes are TRBV5-4 and TRBJ1-4; D remains unclear. Germline V gene data show CDR1 as SGHNT and CDR2 as YYREEE (reference sequence). Trimming cost V 4 bases and J 3 bases, with 4 bases left between them. The length of the CDR3 is 12 residues. In DNA form, the CDR3 reads TGTGCCAGCAGCCAGCCTAATGAAAAACTGTTTTTT. Translation gives CASSQPNEKLFF.

The V gene is TRBV7-9, the J gene TRBJ1-2, with 7 nucleotides matching TRBD1. The CDR3 spans 17 residues. V trimming: 2 bases; J trimming: 6 bases; junction bases outside the gene matches: 15. Germline-derived CDR1 and CDR2 are SEHNR and FQNEAQ (reference sequence). The CDR3 sequence is CASSLRPRGGKIHGYTF. The DNA for the CDR3 is TGTGCCAGCAGCTTAAGACCTAGAGGGGGCAAAATCCATGGCTACACCTTC.

V gene TRBV19 combines with J gene TRBJ1-2; 7 positions agree with TRBD1. This CDR3 is built from 13 residues. J lost 8 bases, V lost 3 bases, and 6 bases had no gene match. Per germline, CDR1 LNHDA and CDR2 SQIVND (reference sequence). In nucleotides, the CDR3 is TGTGCCAGTAGTATTGCGGGGGGACAGGGCTACACCTTC. This translates into CASSIAGGQGYTF.

The chain is built from TRBV7-3 and TRBJ2-3, with 7 bases lining up with TRBD2. The CDR3 length is 15 residues. With 5 bases clipped from V and 2 bases from J, the junction kept 7 bases outside the gene matches. Germline CDR1 SGHTA, CDR2 FQGTGA. CDR3 bases: TGTGCCAGCAGCCGACGAGGGAGGGCCACAGATACGCAGTATTTT. Residues: CASSRRGRATDTQYF.

The chain employs TRBV19 and TRBJ2-2; 10 nucleotides align to TRBD2. V dropped 3 bases and J dropped 8; count of bases not matched to a gene: 6. The germline V gene has CDR1 LNHDA and CDR2 SQIVND (reference sequence). CDR3 length equals 15 residues. As DNA, the CDR3 is TGTGCCAGTAGTATGCTAGCGGGGGACTTGGGGGAGCTGTTTTTT. Amino acid sequence: CASSMLAGDLGELFF.

The genes are TRBV10-3 and TRBJ2-7; 10 positions agree with TRBD1. V was clipped by 3 bases and J by 4 bases; unmatched bases: 12. The CDR3 length is 17 residues. Per germline, CDR1 ENHRY and CDR2 SYGVKD. This CDR3 is CAISDYSWGQGKYEQYF. The CDR3 DNA reads as TGTGCCATCAGTGATTATAGTTGGGGACAGGGGAAATACGAGCAGTACTTC.

The V call is TRBV19, the J call TRBJ2-2; D remains ambiguous. Germline CDR1 reads LNHDA; CDR2 reads SQIVND (reference sequence). The CDR3 totals 14 residues. Trimming cost V 11 bases and J 2 bases, with 15 bases left between them. The CDR3 DNA sequence: TGTGCCTGTCGACCCCAACCCAACACCGGGGAGCTGTTTTTT. Encoded protein: CACRPQPNTGELFF.

The chain uses TRBV5-4 and TRBJ2-7; no clear D. V gave up 4 bases and J gave up 1 base, with 12 bases separating them. The CDR3 is 14 amino acids. The germline V gene encodes CDR1 SGHNT and CDR2 YYREEE (reference sequence). CDR3 coding DNA: TGTGCCAGCAGCATAGATCCCATTTCCTACGAGCAGTACTTC. This gives the protein CASSIDPISYEQYF.

The V gene is TRBV29-1, the J gene TRBJ2-7; 9 bases match TRBD1. The CDR3 totals 13 residues. Germline CDR1 and CDR2: SQVTM and ANQGSEA. With V trimmed by 7 bases and J by 3 bases, 7 bases remained unmatched. The CDR3 region has the DNA TGCAGCGGTACTGGACAGGGGAACTACGAGCAGTACTTC. Its translation: CSGTGQGNYEQYF.

The chain is built from TRBV6-6 and TRBJ1-1, with D maybe TRBD1 (6 bases). The CDR3 consists of 13 residues. The germline V gene has CDR1 MNHNY and CDR2 SVGAGI (reference sequence). Trimming pared 2 bases from V and 5 bases from J, leaving 9 bases between. The CDR3 DNA follows: TGTGCCAGCAGTTACACAGGGTTGACTGAAGCTTTCTTT. It yields the protein CASSYTGLTEAFF.

The gene calls are TRBV7-2 and TRBJ2-5, with D maybe TRBD2 (6 bases). Germline CDR1 reads SGHTA; CDR2 reads FQGNSA. The CDR3 covers 15 residues. Between the trimmed V and J ends, which lost 2 bases and 0 bases, there was a span of 10 bases. This chain's CDR3 is CASSLSDYHQETQYF. The CDR3 DNA follows: TGTGCCAGCAGCTTATCGGACTACCACCAAGAGACCCAGTACTTC.

This clone occurred many times. In DNA, the CDR3 is TGTGCCAGCAGCCAAACCAGTCGGGGGGTAGGGGAAGAGACCCAGTACTTC. It encodes CASSQTSRGVGEETQYF. The chain carries TRBV27 and TRBJ2-5; the match to TRBD2 covers 7 bases. V shed 6 bases, J shed 3 bases, and the junction held 16 bases outside the gene matches. CDR3 length equals 17 residues. In germline, CDR1 is MNHEY, CDR2 SMNVEV (reference sequence).